The clone carrying this T cell receptor (beta chain) has only a few counts. This may be a read error, as it is one base from a much larger clone. This CDR3 has 15 residues. CDR1 is MDHEN and CDR2 is SYDVKM in the germline V gene. J lost 4 bases, V lost 5 bases, and 6 bases had no gene match. The time point denotes: newly diagnosed GD, antithyroid drugs for less than 3 months. Generation of the TCR library employed RNA extracted from PBMCs. Arm-PCR of CDR3 regions and iRepertoire HTBI primers were used to build TCR beta libraries. A single record per CDR3 protein comes from TCRdb applying MiXCR to the multiplex PCR reads. The sample comprises about 620,000 distinct CDR3 sequences, approximately 15% of which are singletons, and roughly 18% rests with the top ten. The sample belongs to a study of regulatory T cells in long-lasting Graves disease. This same sample was also part of a study on T cells in Graves' hyperthyroidism and ophthalmopathy. This second report adds: Thyroid ultrasound, orbital computed tomography, clinical symptoms, and serum thyroxine and TRAb underpinned diagnoses.

The gene calls are TRBV28 and TRBJ1-5; TRBD1 matches 9 bases. The receptor was isolated from a woman in her 30s with Graves disease. This specimen was peripheral blood mononuclear cells (PBMCs), taken at new diagnosis, from a patient treated with antithyroid drugs. The CDR3 region is CASSTGTGSNQPQHF. CDR3 nucleotide sequence: TGTGCCAGCAGTACCGGGACAGGGAGTAATCAGCCCCAGCATTTT.